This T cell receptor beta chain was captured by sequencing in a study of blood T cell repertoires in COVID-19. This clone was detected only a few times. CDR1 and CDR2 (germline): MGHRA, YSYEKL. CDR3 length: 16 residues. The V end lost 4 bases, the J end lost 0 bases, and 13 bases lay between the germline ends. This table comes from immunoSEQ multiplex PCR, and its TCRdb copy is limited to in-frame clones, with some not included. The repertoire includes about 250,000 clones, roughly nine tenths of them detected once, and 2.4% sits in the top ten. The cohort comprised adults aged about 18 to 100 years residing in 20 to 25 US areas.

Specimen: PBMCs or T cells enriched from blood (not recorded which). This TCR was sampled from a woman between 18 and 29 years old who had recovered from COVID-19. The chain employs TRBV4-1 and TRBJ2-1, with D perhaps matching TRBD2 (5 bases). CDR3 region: CASSPQPSFSYNEQFF. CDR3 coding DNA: TGCGCCAGCAGCCCCCAACCTAGCTTCTCCTACAATGAGCAGTTCTTC.